This is a list of T cell receptor beta chains from one sample in a study of graft-versus-host responses after intestinal transplantation. The data were produced by immunoSEQ multiplex PCR, yet TCRdb's version contains in-frame clones alone and is incomplete. Altogether around 30,000 clones are present, nearly 90% being singletons, with the ten largest covering around a tenth. The input for sequencing was PBMCs, taken about 450 days after intestinal transplantation. The receptors stem from a human patient who received an intestinal transplant, so some T cells may come from the graft donor. The CDR3 runs from the conserved cysteine through the conserved F or W. The D gene is left open where the match is weak. The size of a clone is reported for some rows only, either as once, few or many, or as a class for expanded clones.

V,D,size,J,DNA,CDR3
TRBV6-1,.,.,TRBJ2-7,TGTGCCAGCACCTCATTCCCGGGCCAACCTTACGAGCAGTACTTC,CASTSFPGQPYEQYF
TRBV9,.,.,TRBJ2-3,TGTGCCAGCAGCGTAGCTCTCGGTCAGGCGAGCACAGATACGCAGTATTTT,CASSVALGQASTDTQYF
TRBV6-9,.,.,TRBJ2-7,TGTGCCAGCAGTGAAGCGGTGTACGAGCAGTACTTC,CASSEAVYEQYF
TRBV19,TRBD1,.,TRBJ1-4,TGTGCCAGTAGCGAGACAGGGAGGAGTGAAAAACTGTTTTTT,CASSETGRSEKLFF
TRBV9,.,once,TRBJ2-2,TGTGCCAGCAGCGTTGACGGAACCGGGGAGCTGTTTTTT,CASSVDGTGELFF
TRBV7-9,TRBD1,.,TRBJ2-7,TGTGCCAGCAGCTTTACCCTGACAGGGACCTACGAGCAGTACTTC,CASSFTLTGTYEQYF
TRBV6-6,.,.,TRBJ1-2,TGTGCCAGCAGTTACTCTGAGGGGTCCTATGGCTACACCTTC,CASSYSEGSYGYTF
TRBV10-3,.,.,TRBJ2-1,TGTGCCATCAGTGAGTCGACTCGGAGGGATGAGCAGTTCTTC,CAISESTRRDEQFF
TRBV7-3,.,.,TRBJ2-3,TGTGCCAGCAGCTTAATATCAGGGGCTGGAACAGATACGCAGTATTTT,CASSLISGAGTDTQYF
TRBV7-9,.,.,TRBJ1-1,TGTGCCAGCAGCTTAGAAGGGGCACTCGCTGAAGCTTTCTTT,CASSLEGALAEAFF
TRBV12-5,.,.,TRBJ2-7,TGTGCTAGTGGCCCCCCCCGGACAGCCTACGAGCAGTACTTC,CASGPPRTAYEQYF
TRBV15,.,.,TRBJ1-1,TGTGCCACCAGCAGAGACAGGGTAGGTGAAGCTTTCTTT,CATSRDRVGEAFF
TRBV19,.,.,TRBJ2-7,TGTGCCAGTAGTATCCGGGACCTTACCTACGAGCAGTACTTC,CASSIRDLTYEQYF
TRBV7-2,TRBD1,.,TRBJ1-1,TGTGCCAGCAGCTCGTGGGACAGACCAGATGAAGCTTTCTTT,CASSSWDRPDEAFF
TRBV5-1,.,.,TRBJ2-6,TGCGCCAGCAGCTTGGCGGGTACCGGTTTGGCCGCTGGGGCCAACGTCCTGACTTTC,CASSLAGTGLAAGANVLTF
TRBV5-1,.,.,TRBJ1-1,TGCGCCAGCAGCCCTCTTTGGACAGCGAACACTGAAGCTTTCTTT,CASSPLWTANTEAFF
TRBV19,.,.,TRBJ2-1,TGTGCCAGTAGCGGCAGCTCCTACAATGAGCAGTTCTTC,CASSGSSYNEQFF
TRBV28,.,once,TRBJ2-6,TGTGCCAGCAGTTTACCCCAGGGGGGCTCTGGGGCCAACGTCCTGACTTTC,CASSLPQGGSGANVLTF
TRBV28,TRBD1,.,TRBJ1-2,TGTGCCAGCAGTTTATTGGGACAGGATGGCTACACCTTC,CASSLLGQDGYTF
TRBV5-5,.,.,TRBJ1-5,TGTGCCAGCAGCTTGGCACCACCCGATCGGAATCAGCCCCAGCATTTT,CASSLAPPDRNQPQHF
TRBV6-5,.,.,TRBJ1-4,TGTGCCAGCAGAGGTCAGGGGAGGTTTGATGAAAAACTGTTTTTT,CASRGQGRFDEKLFF
TRBV2,.,.,TRBJ2-1,TGTGCCAGCAGTGAGGGCAGCGGGTGGGATGAGCAGTTCTTC,CASSEGSGWDEQFF
TRBV6-4,TRBD2,.,TRBJ2-1,TGTGCCAGCAGCGCGACTAGCGGGAGAGGCAATGAGCAGTTCTTC,CASSATSGRGNEQFF
TRBV20-1,TRBD2,.,TRBJ2-1,TGCAGTCCGCTAGCGGGAAATGAGCAGTTCTTC,CSPLAGNEQFF
TRBV18,.,once,TRBJ1-5,TGTGCCAGCTCACCTCCACAGGGCGGACAGCCCCAGCATTTT,CASSPPQGGQPQHF
TRBV4-2,.,.,TRBJ1-2,TGTGCCAGCAGCCAAGAGAACGGCGCCTACACCTTC,CASSQENGAYTF
TRBV9,.,hyperexpanded,TRBJ2-3,TGTGCCAGCAGCGTAGAGGGCGGGCCTAGCACAGATACGCAGTATTTT,CASSVEGGPSTDTQYF
TRBV7-9,TRBD1,.,TRBJ1-2,TGTGCCAGCAGCTTTGGACAGGCCTTGGGTGGCTACACCTTC,CASSFGQALGGYTF
TRBV11-3,TRBD1,.,TRBJ1-2,TGTGCCAGCAGCTCGACAGGGCTTTATGGCTACACCTTC,CASSSTGLYGYTF
TRBV30,TRBD1,few,TRBJ1-3,TGTGCCTGGGCGGGACAGCGAGATTCTGGAAACACCATATATTTT,CAWAGQRDSGNTIYF
TRBV19,TRBD1,.,TRBJ1-5,TGTGCCAGTAGTATTAGAAGGGACAGGGGGCTCAATCAGCCCCAGCATTTT,CASSIRRDRGLNQPQHF
TRBV27,.,.,TRBJ2-7,TGTGCCAGCAGTTTGTTCGGGACCGACCTGGCCTACGAGCAGTACTTC,CASSLFGTDLAYEQYF
TRBV4-3,TRBD1,.,TRBJ2-7,TGCGCCAGCAGCCAAGATACCGGGACAGTACCCTACGAGCAGTACTTC,CASSQDTGTVPYEQYF
TRBV7-3,.,.,TRBJ2-1,TGTGCCAGCAGCTTAAGCCCCGTTTCCTACAATGAGCAGTTCTTC,CASSLSPVSYNEQFF
TRBV11-2,.,.,TRBJ2-5,TGTGCCAGCAGCGAGGGGCCCGTGACTCAGGAGACCCAGTACTTC,CASSEGPVTQETQYF
TRBV29-1,TRBD1,.,TRBJ1-2,TGCAGCGTTGAATATGACGGGACAGGGAATAACTATGGCTACACCTTC,CSVEYDGTGNNYGYTF
TRBV11-2,TRBD2,.,TRBJ2-7,TGTGCCAGCCTTGGGGCAGTAGCGGGGGGTCCCTACGAGCAGTACTTC,CASLGAVAGGPYEQYF
TRBV4-2,TRBD2,.,TRBJ2-2,TGTGCCAGCAGCCAAGATGGAGGACTAGCGGGAGGGAGAGACGGGGAGCTGTTTTTT,CASSQDGGLAGGRDGELFF
TRBV5-1,TRBD1,.,TRBJ2-7,TGCGCCAGCAGCCCCATCGGGGACAGGGCCCAAGAGCAGTACTTC,CASSPIGDRAQEQYF
TRBV5-8,.,few,TRBJ1-5,TGTGCCAGCAGCTTATATAGGACCCGAGATCAGCCCCAGCATTTT,CASSLYRTRDQPQHF
TRBV9,.,.,TRBJ2-7,TGTGCCAGCAGGTCTTACGAGCAGTACTTC,CASRSYEQYF
TRBV27,.,.,TRBJ1-1,TGTGCCAGCCGCACCGGGACGGTGAACACTGAAGCTTTCTTT,CASRTGTVNTEAFF
TRBV5-4,TRBD2,.,TRBJ2-3,TGTGCCAGCAGCACCGGGACTAGCGTAGGTGATACGCAGTATTTT,CASSTGTSVGDTQYF
TRBV6-5,TRBD1,.,TRBJ1-2,TGTGCCAGCAGTTACGGCGGGACAGGAGGTGGCTACACCTTC,CASSYGGTGGGYTF
TRBV25-1,.,.,TRBJ2-1,TGTGCCAGCAGTTCTATGAATGAGCAGTTCTTC,CASSSMNEQFF
TRBV13,TRBD1,.,TRBJ1-2,TGTGCCAGCAGCTTAGGGACAGGGGGCGACTATGGCTACACCTTC,CASSLGTGGDYGYTF
TRBV5-6,.,.,TRBJ2-3,TGTGCCAGCAGCTTGGGGGTATGGTCTAGCACAGATACGCAGTATTTT,CASSLGVWSSTDTQYF
TRBV28,.,.,TRBJ2-7,TGTGCCAGCAGTTTACCGGGGGCGGACGAGCAGTACTTC,CASSLPGADEQYF
TRBV6-1,.,.,TRBJ1-1,TGTGCCAGCAGTGCCTTCAACACTGAAGCTTTCTTT,CASSAFNTEAFF
TRBV11-1,.,.,TRBJ2-7,TGTGCCAGCAGCCTCGACAGCTACGAGCAGTACTTC,CASSLDSYEQYF
TRBV7-2,.,.,TRBJ1-2,TGTGCCAGCACCGACCCGACAGCTAACTATGGCTACACCTTC,CASTDPTANYGYTF
TRBV6-1,.,.,TRBJ1-2,TGTGCCAGCTCCTACTATGGCTACACCTTC,CASSYYGYTF
TRBV6-1,.,.,TRBJ1-2,TGTGCCAGCAGTGAAGCGGAACAATATGGCTACACCTTC,CASSEAEQYGYTF
TRBV7-8,.,.,TRBJ1-1,TGTGCCAGCAGCTCCAACCGGGACGGGAACACTGAAGCTTTCTTT,CASSSNRDGNTEAFF
TRBV7-9,.,.,TRBJ2-7,TGTGCCAGCAGCTTAGTAGGGGACTCCACAAGCGAGCAGTACTTC,CASSLVGDSTSEQYF